The 9 T cell receptor beta chains reported below all come from one sample, sequenced in a study of CD8+CD57+ T cells in acquired aplastic anemia. TCR beta VDJ combinations and CDR3 sequences were profiled from genomic DNA. TCRdb itself ran the reads through MiXCR, one entry per CDR3 protein. The sample gives about 180,000 distinct CDR3 sequences, approximately 48% of which show up once; about 1.8% is in the top ten. An expansion of CD8+CD57+ cells by flow cytometry had been shown in patients chosen for sequencing. The sequenced material came from sorted CD4+, CD8+, or CD8+CD57+ T cells (not recorded which) from PBMCs. The receptors stem from a human donor with aplastic anemia.

This clonotype was observed a few times. The chain couples TRBV2 to TRBJ2-1; D tentatively reads TRBD1 or TRBD2 (5 bases each). CDR3 length equals 14 residues. V lost 8 bases and J lost 5, with 16 bases in between. In germline, CDR1 is SNHLY, CDR2 FYNNEI. CDR3 in amino acids: CASEGHGKDNEQFF. The CDR3 DNA follows: TGTGCCAGCGAGGGGCACGGGAAAGACAATGAGCAGTTCTTC. The entire variable domain, with the rest obtained from reference TRBV2 and TRBJ2-1, is as follows: EPEVTQTPSHQVTQMGQEVILRCVPISNHLYFYWYRQILGQKVEFLVSFYNNEISEKSEIFDDQFSVERPDGSNFTLKIRSTKLEDSAMYFCASEGHGKDNEQFFGPGTRLTVL.

This clonotype was found once. V is TRBV2 and J is TRBJ2-3, with TRBD1 matching 10 bases. CDR3 length: 13 amino acids. Unmatched junction bases numbered 0, after V lost 8 bases and J lost 1 base. Germline CDR1 SNHLY, CDR2 FYNNEI. CDR3 sequence: CASGTGGTDTQYF. The CDR3 DNA reads TGTGCCAGCGGGACAGGGGGCACAGATACGCAGTATTTT.

This clonotype was seen more than once but under ten times. The junction departs from germline at one end; a sequencing error may be responsible. This chain connects TRBV24-1 to TRBJ1-2; D unclear. This CDR3 contains 14 residues. Germline loops: CDR1 KGHDR, CDR2 SFDVKD. The CDR3 region is CASSFRERAYGYTF. The CDR3 DNA sequence: TGTGCCAGCAGTTTCCGGGAGCGAGCCTATGGCTACACCTTC.

J is TRBJ1-1 and V is TRBV10-3, with 9 bases identical to TRBD1. The germline CDR1 and CDR2 sequences are ENHRY and SYGVKD. This CDR3 comprises 14 residues. Trimming removed 6 bases from V and 3 bases from J; junction bases left unmatched: 5. The DNA for the CDR3 is TGTGCCATCAGGGGAAGGGACAGGGACACTGAAGCTTTCTTT. The encoded protein is CAIRGRDRDTEAFF.

This clonotype was seen repeatedly, ten times or more. The chain couples TRBV7-2 to TRBJ2-5; 11 bases match TRBD2. The CDR3 totals 17 residues. The V and J ends lost 5 bases and 1 base, in that order; junction bases with no gene match: 9. Germline V gene sequence: CDR1 SGHTA, CDR2 FQGNSA. The CDR3 region is CASSSPAGTSGQETQYF. The CDR3 DNA follows: TGTGCCAGCAGCAGTCCAGCTGGGACTAGCGGCCAAGAGACCCAGTACTTC.

Comment on this clonotype: A read error may be the cause here, since a much bigger clone is one base away. This chain joins TRBV6-1 and TRBJ2-2, with D unclear. CDR1 and CDR2 (germline): MNHNS, SASEGT. V was clipped by 7 bases and J by 0 bases, with 12 bases between them. The CDR3 is made up of 15 amino acids. CDR3 loop: CASKKESSNTGELFF. Here the CDR3 DNA reads TGTGCCAGCAAAAAGGAGTCTTCGAACACCGGGGAGCTGTTTTTT.

This clonotype was observed many times. The chain uses TRBV3-1 and TRBJ1-6, with D maybe TRBD1 (6 bases). Looked up from germline, CDR1 is LGHDT and CDR2 is YNNKEL (reference sequence). The ends were cut back, 1 base at V and 7 bases at J, with 11 bases in the middle. The CDR3 is 15 residues long. The CDR3 nucleotides are TGTGCCAGCAGCCAAGGACAGGTGACGAATTCACCCCTCCACTTT. The encoded protein is CASSQGQVTNSPLHF.

This clonotype was detected ten times or more. V gene TRBV5-6 combines with J gene TRBJ1-2; no clear D. Germline assignment: CDR1 SGHDT and CDR2 YYEEEE. Deletions cut 1 base from V and 4 bases from J, with 14 bases between. CDR3 size: 15 residues. In DNA, the CDR3 is TGTGCCAGCAGCTTGCCCCCACCCCTAGGCTATGGCTACACCTTC. This gives the protein CASSLPPPLGYGYTF.

This clonotype appeared a single time. This chain connects TRBV9 to TRBJ2-6, with D possibly matching TRBD1 (6 bases). With 4 bases removed from V and 8 bases from J, the gap between germline ends came to 19 bases. This CDR3 region has 16 residues. Germline CDR1 SGDLS, CDR2 YYNGEE. Here the CDR3 DNA reads TGTGCCAGCAGCTTGGAGGCACAGGGTTGGACCAACGTCCTGACTTTC. Translation: CASSLEAQGWTNVLTF.